The rows below give T cell receptor beta chains drawn from one sample of a study of control samples from healthy donors and cancer patients. TCRdb keeps only in-frame clones here, not all; method: immunoSEQ multiplex PCR. This sample yields about 170,000 clones, of which 90% to 95% are seen a single time; about 1.6% belongs to the top ten. Sequencing was done on a sample of blood. The receptors were gathered from a woman aged 25 to 45 in good health. Both conserved end residues are part of each CDR3. D genes are given only for firm matches. Clone size appears in some rows only: once, few, many, or a class for an expanded clone.

J	D	size	V	CDR3	DNA
TRBJ2-1	TRBD2	.	TRBV18	CASSGTSGGANEQFF	TGTGCCAGCTCAGGGACTAGCGGGGGTGCCAATGAGCAGTTCTTC
TRBJ2-1	.	.	TRBV6-5	CASRHDYNEQFF	TGTGCCAGCAGGCACGACTACAATGAGCAGTTCTTC
TRBJ1-1	.	.	TRBV19	CASIGQPNTEAFF	TGTGCCAGTATTGGACAACCGAACACTGAAGCTTTCTTT
TRBJ1-2	TRBD1	.	TRBV29-1	CSARQGDYGYTF	TGCAGCGCTAGACAGGGGGACTATGGCTACACCTTC
TRBJ1-2	.	.	TRBV21-1	CASSSRDTHYGYTF	TGTGCCAGCAGCTCCCGGGACACTCACTATGGCTACACCTTC
TRBJ2-1	TRBD2	.	TRBV19	CASWDYSYNEQFF	TGTGCCAGTTGGGACTACTCCTACAATGAGCAGTTCTTC
TRBJ1-2	.	.	TRBV29-1	CSVGGANYGYTF	TGCAGCGTTGGGGGAGCTAACTATGGCTACACCTTC
TRBJ2-1	TRBD1	.	TRBV15	CATSRRTGGSYNEQFF	TGTGCCACCAGCAGGCGGACAGGGGGCTCCTACAATGAGCAGTTCTTC
TRBJ1-2	.	.	TRBV12-3/TRBV12-4	CASSMGGDYGYTF	TGTGCCAGCTCTATGGGTGGGGACTATGGCTACACCTTC
TRBJ1-1	.	.	TRBV7-8	CASSLPQGEAFF	TGTGCCAGCAGCTTACCACAGGGAGAAGCTTTCTTT
TRBJ2-1	.	.	TRBV9	CASSVGAQTYNEQFF	TGTGCCAGCAGCGTAGGGGCACAAACCTACAATGAGCAGTTCTTC
TRBJ1-6	.	.	TRBV4-1	CASSQVSLNSPLHF	TGCGCCAGCAGCCAGGTCAGCCTGAATTCACCCCTCCACTTT
TRBJ2-1	TRBD2	.	TRBV5-4	CASSRTSGRAYNEQFF	TGTGCCAGCAGCCGGACTAGCGGGAGGGCATACAATGAGCAGTTCTTC
TRBJ1-2	TRBD1	.	TRBV9	CASSVGQGGLYGYTF	TGTGCCAGCAGCGTAGGACAGGGGGGCCTCTATGGCTACACCTTC
TRBJ2-1	TRBD2	.	TRBV6-6	CASTNLAGGVNEQFF	TGTGCCAGCACCAACCTAGCGGGGGGTGTCAATGAGCAGTTCTTC
TRBJ2-3	TRBD2	.	TRBV9	CASSLRTSGATDTQYF	TGTGCCAGCAGCCTCCGGACTAGCGGGGCCACAGATACGCAGTATTTT
TRBJ1-1	.	.	TRBV7-2	CASSLGPSGIHTEAFF	TGTGCCAGCAGCTTAGGTCCCTCAGGGATACACACTGAAGCTTTCTTT
TRBJ2-7	.	.	TRBV2	CASSEVYEQYF	TGTGCCAGCAGTGAAGTGTACGAGCAGTACTTC
TRBJ2-5	TRBD1	.	TRBV18	CASSGQGQETQYF	TGTGCCAGCTCAGGACAGGGACAAGAGACCCAGTACTTC
TRBJ2-1	TRBD2	.	TRBV6-4	CASSDGTSPNEQFF	TGTGCCAGCAGTGACGGGACTAGCCCCAATGAGCAGTTCTTC
TRBJ1-5	.	.	TRBV14	CASSQEAGEPQHF	TGTGCCAGCAGCCAAGAGGCAGGGGAGCCCCAGCATTTT
TRBJ2-3	.	.	TRBV11-2	CASSGGTDTDTQYF	TGTGCCAGCAGTGGCGGAACTGACACAGATACGCAGTATTTT
TRBJ1-2	.	once	TRBV7-9	CASSLGQGFYGYTF	TGTGCCAGCAGCTTAGGGCAGGGGTTCTATGGCTACACCTTC
TRBJ2-1	.	.	TRBV7-7	CASSRDKSSYNEQFF	TGTGCCAGCAGCCGGGACAAAAGCTCCTACAATGAGCAGTTCTTC
TRBJ1-3	.	few	TRBV7-9	CASSLGDRYSGNTIYF	TGTGCCAGCAGCTTAGGAGATAGATACTCTGGAAACACCATATATTTT
TRBJ2-5	TRBD2	.	TRBV5-6	CASSLAGAQETQYF	TGTGCCAGCAGCTTAGCGGGAGCGCAAGAGACCCAGTACTTC
TRBJ2-5	.	.	TRBV11-3	CASSLDSTRIETQYF	TGTGCCAGCAGCTTAGATTCGACTAGGATAGAGACCCAGTACTTC
TRBJ2-7	.	.	TRBV13	CASSLQASYEQYF	TGTGCCAGCAGCTTACAGGCCTCCTACGAGCAGTACTTC
TRBJ1-3	.	.	TRBV6-4	CASSEGPGNTIYF	TGTGCCAGCAGTGAGGGACCTGGAAACACCATATATTTT
TRBJ2-7	.	.	TRBV28	CASSLSGPIYEQYF	TGTGCCAGCAGTTTATCCGGGCCCATCTACGAGCAGTACTTC
TRBJ1-2	.	once	TRBV7-9	CASSLGAGGYTF	TGTGCCAGCAGTTTGGGGGCAGGAGGCTACACCTTC
TRBJ2-3	TRBD2	.	TRBV18	CASSETSGSRTQYF	TGTGCCAGCTCAGAGACTAGCGGGAGTCGTACGCAGTATTTT
TRBJ2-7	.	.	TRBV25-1	CANSDRAYEQYF	TGTGCCAACAGTGACAGAGCCTACGAGCAGTACTTC
TRBJ2-3	.	.	TRBV5-5	CASSLVIGTSTDTQYF	TGTGCCAGCAGCTTGGTTATAGGGACTAGCACAGATACGCAGTATTTT
TRBJ2-7	TRBD1	.	TRBV30	CAWTQGDYEQYF	TGTGCCTGGACACAGGGGGATTACGAGCAGTACTTC
TRBJ2-4	TRBD1	.	TRBV2	CASRGQGADIQYF	TGTGCCAGCAGGGGACAGGGGGCTGACATTCAGTACTTC
TRBJ2-6	.	once	TRBV6-5	CASRQGSSGANVLTF	TGTGCCAGCAGACAGGGAAGCTCTGGGGCCAACGTCCTGACTTTC
TRBJ2-5	TRBD2	.	TRBV27	CAGGLAGGGTQYF	TGTGCCGGGGGACTAGCGGGAGGGGGGACCCAGTACTTC
TRBJ2-2	.	.	TRBV28	CASSLSGTFNTGELFF	TGTGCCAGCAGTTTATCCGGGACTTTCAACACCGGGGAGCTGTTTTTT
TRBJ1-3	.	.	TRBV27	CASSPRVASSGNTIYF	TGTGCCAGCAGTCCCAGGGTGGCGAGCTCTGGAAACACCATATATTTT
TRBJ2-1	.	.	TRBV5-4	CASSLTENYNEQFF	TGTGCCAGCAGCTTGACCGAGAACTACAATGAGCAGTTCTTC
TRBJ1-4	.	.	TRBV6-5	CASSYGQSNEKLFF	TGTGCCAGCAGTTACGGGCAGAGTAATGAAAAACTGTTTTTT
TRBJ2-7	.	.	TRBV11-2	CASSLDLVRSYEQYF	TGTGCCAGCAGCTTAGATCTCGTGAGATCCTACGAGCAGTACTTC
TRBJ1-2	TRBD1	.	TRBV7-2	CASSSPGTGYGYTF	TGTGCCAGCAGTTCCCCCGGGACAGGCTATGGCTACACCTTC
TRBJ2-1	.	.	TRBV20-1	CSAIRGWEQFF	TGCAGTGCTATAAGGGGTTGGGAGCAGTTCTTC
TRBJ2-1	.	.	TRBV15	CATSKKYNEQFF	TGTGCCACCAGCAAAAAGTACAATGAGCAGTTCTTC
TRBJ2-7	.	.	TRBV4-1	CASSQAAEQYF	TGCGCCAGCAGCCAAGCCGCCGAGCAGTACTTC
TRBJ2-1	TRBD2	.	TRBV3-1/TRBV3-2	CASSQGLAHYNEQFF	TGTGCCAGCAGCCAGGGACTAGCGCACTACAATGAGCAGTTCTTC
TRBJ2-7	TRBD1	.	TRBV5-1	CASSPGQGGYEQYF	TGCGCCAGCAGCCCGGGACAGGGGGGCTACGAGCAGTACTTC
TRBJ1-1	.	.	TRBV3-1/TRBV3-2	CASSQDRATEAFF	TGTGCCAGCAGCCAAGACCGGGCTACTGAAGCTTTCTTT
TRBJ1-1	.	once	TRBV6-2/TRBV6-3	CASSYSTGGWTEAFF	TGTGCCAGCAGTTACTCGACGGGGGGGTGGACTGAAGCTTTCTTT
TRBJ2-1	.	.	TRBV6-6	CASSYRAANEQFF	TGTGCCAGCAGTTACAGGGCAGCCAATGAGCAGTTCTTC
TRBJ1-1	TRBD1	.	TRBV6-5	CASSWDRGNTEAFF	TGTGCCAGCAGTTGGGACAGGGGGAACACTGAAGCTTTCTTT